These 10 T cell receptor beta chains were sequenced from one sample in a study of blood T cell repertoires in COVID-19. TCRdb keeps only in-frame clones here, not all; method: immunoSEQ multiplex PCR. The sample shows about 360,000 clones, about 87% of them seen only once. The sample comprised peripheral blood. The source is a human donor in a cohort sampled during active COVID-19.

This chain's CDR3 is CASSFTGGSGEQYF. The CDR3 DNA reads as TGTGCCAGCAGCTTTACAGGGGGCTCGGGGGAGCAGTACTTC. The V gene is TRBV7-9, the J gene TRBJ2-7, with 9 bases identical to TRBD1. CDR3 length: 14 amino acids. V was pared by 3 bases and J by 7 bases, with 7 bases of the junction left unmatched. CDR1 is SEHNR and CDR2 is FQNEAQ in the germline V gene (reference sequence).

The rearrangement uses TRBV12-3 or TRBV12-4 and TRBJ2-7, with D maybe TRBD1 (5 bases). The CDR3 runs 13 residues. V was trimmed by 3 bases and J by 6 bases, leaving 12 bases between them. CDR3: CASSFRGRSEQYF. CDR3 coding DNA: TGTGCCAGCAGTTTTAGGGGTCGCTCCGAGCAGTACTTC.

This chain's CDR3 is CASSQAGPQETQYF. Written as DNA, the CDR3 is TGTGCCAGCAGCCAAGCAGGCCCCCAAGAGACCCAGTACTTC. The chain recombines TRBV3-1 (or the pseudogene TRBV3-2) with TRBJ2-5, with D unclear. V lost 1 base, J lost 1 base, and 7 bases lay in between. Germline V gives CDR1 LGHDT, CDR2 YNNKEL (reference sequence). CDR3 size: 14 residues.

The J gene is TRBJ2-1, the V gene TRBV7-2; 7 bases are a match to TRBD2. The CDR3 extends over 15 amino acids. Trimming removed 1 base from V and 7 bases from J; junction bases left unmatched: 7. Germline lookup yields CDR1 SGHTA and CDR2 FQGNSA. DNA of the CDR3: TGTGCCAGCAGCTTAGGTCCCGGGACTATAAATGAGCAGTTCTTC. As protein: CASSLGPGTINEQFF.

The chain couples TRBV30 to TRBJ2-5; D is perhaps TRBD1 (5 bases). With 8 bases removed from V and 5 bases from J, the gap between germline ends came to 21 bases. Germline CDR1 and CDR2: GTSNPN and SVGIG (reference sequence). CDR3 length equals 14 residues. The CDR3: CATTWGRVYETQYF. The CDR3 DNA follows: TGTGCCACTACCTGGGGCAGGGTATACGAGACCCAGTACTTC.

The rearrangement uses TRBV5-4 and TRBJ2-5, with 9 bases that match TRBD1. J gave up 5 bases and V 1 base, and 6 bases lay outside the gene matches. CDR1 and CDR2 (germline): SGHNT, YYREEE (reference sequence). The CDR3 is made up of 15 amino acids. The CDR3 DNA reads TGTGCCAGCAGCTTGACCCGGGACAGGGAGGAGACCCAGTACTTC. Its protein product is CASSLTRDREETQYF.

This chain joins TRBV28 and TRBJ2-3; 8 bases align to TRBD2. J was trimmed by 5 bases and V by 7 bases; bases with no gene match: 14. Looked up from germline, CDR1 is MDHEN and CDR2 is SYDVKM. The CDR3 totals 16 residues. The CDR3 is CASTSGSGIIKDTQYF. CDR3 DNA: TGTGCCAGCACCTCGGGTAGCGGGATAATTAAAGATACGCAGTATTTT.

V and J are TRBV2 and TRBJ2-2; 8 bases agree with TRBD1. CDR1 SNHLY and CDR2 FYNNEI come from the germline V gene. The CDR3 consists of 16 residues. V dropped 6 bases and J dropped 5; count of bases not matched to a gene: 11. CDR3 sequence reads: CASRDDRGLETGELFF. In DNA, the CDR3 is TGTGCCAGCAGGGACGACAGGGGATTGGAAACCGGGGAGCTGTTTTTT. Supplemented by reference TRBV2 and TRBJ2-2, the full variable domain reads EPEVTQTPSHQVTQMGQEVILRCVPISNHLYFYWYRQILGQKVEFLVSFYNNEISEKSEIFDDQFSVERPDGSNFTLKIRSTKLEDSAMYFCASRDDRGLETGELFFGEGSRLTVL.

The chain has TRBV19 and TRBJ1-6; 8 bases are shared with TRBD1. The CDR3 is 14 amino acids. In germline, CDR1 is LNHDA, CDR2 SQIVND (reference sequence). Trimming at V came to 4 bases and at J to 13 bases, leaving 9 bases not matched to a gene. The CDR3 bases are TGTGCCAGTAGTACACAGGGGGTATACGCCCCCCTCCACTTT. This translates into CASSTQGVYAPLHF. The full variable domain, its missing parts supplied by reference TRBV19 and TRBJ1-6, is DGGITQSPKYLFRKEGQNVTLSCEQNLNHDAMYWYRQDPGQGLRLIYYSQIVNDFQKGDIAEGYSVSREKKESFPLTVTSAQKNPTAFYLCASSTQGVYAPLHFGNGTRLTVT.

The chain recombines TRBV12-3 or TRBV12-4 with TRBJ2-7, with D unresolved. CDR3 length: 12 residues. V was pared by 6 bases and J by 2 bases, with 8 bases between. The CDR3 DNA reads TGTGCCAGCAGACTCTCCCCCTACGAGCAGTACTTC. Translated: CASRLSPYEQYF.